This is a list of T cell receptor beta chains from one sample in a study of cytomegalovirus exposure and HLA in healthy donors. The protocol was immunoSEQ multiplex PCR, while the TCRdb copy is restricted to in-frame clones and leaves out a portion. The table lists 110,000 to 150,000 clones, roughly 70% of them singletons. Sequenced material: PBMCs. The receptors come from a man between 18 and 35 years old in good health and CMV-seropositive. Both conserved end residues are part of each CDR3. D genes are given only for firm matches. Rows give clone size only sometimes, using once, few, many, or a class for an expanded clone.

V,D,size,J,DNA,CDR3
TRBV15,-,-,TRBJ1-2,TGTGCCACCAGCAGAGATCTAGTCGGCGGGCGTGGCTACACCTTC,CATSRDLVGGRGYTF
TRBV19,-,once,TRBJ2-5,TGTGCCAGTAGTATAGCTCTCGGCGGACAAGAGACCCAGTACTTC,CASSIALGGQETQYF
TRBV6-6,-,-,TRBJ2-5,TGTGCCAGCAGTTACTCCGTGGCAGGGACCCAGTACTTC,CASSYSVAGTQYF
TRBV5-6,-,-,TRBJ1-1,TGTGCCAGCAGCTTTACAGGGAACACTGAAGCTTTCTTT,CASSFTGNTEAFF
TRBV5-1,-,-,TRBJ2-1,TGCGCCAGCAGCTTAACCGGGACAATCAATGAGCAGTTCTTC,CASSLTGTINEQFF
TRBV7-7,TRBD1,-,TRBJ1-4,TGTGCTAGCAGCTTAGGTACAGGGGCCCAGGAAAAACTGTTTTTT,CASSLGTGAQEKLFF
TRBV5-4,-,few,TRBJ1-4,TGTGCCAGCAGCCTCGGGGGGGGGAATGAAAAACTGTTTTTT,CASSLGGGNEKLFF
TRBV29-1,-,-,TRBJ2-4,TGCAGCGTTGAAGATCGGGGTGCAGCCAAAAACATTCAGTACTTC,CSVEDRGAAKNIQYF
TRBV7-2,TRBD2,few,TRBJ2-7,TGTGCCAGCAGCTCGCCTCGGACTAGCGGGAAGTACGAGCAGTACTTC,CASSSPRTSGKYEQYF
TRBV27,-,-,TRBJ1-3,TGTGCCAGCAGTTCAGGAGGGACTGGAAACACCATATATTTT,CASSSGGTGNTIYF
TRBV7-9,-,-,TRBJ1-4,TGTGCCAGCAGCTCTCTCAGAGGAGGAGAGGAAAAACTGTTTTTT,CASSSLRGGEEKLFF
TRBV6-5,TRBD2,-,TRBJ2-1,TGTGCCAGCAGCCGCGGGAGCTCCTACAATGAGCAGTTCTTC,CASSRGSSYNEQFF
TRBV30,-,few,TRBJ2-7,TGTGCCTGGAGTCCTTCTCGTTACGAGCAGTACTTC,CAWSPSRYEQYF
TRBV9,TRBD1,-,TRBJ2-7,TGTGCCAGCAGCGTAGATCCGGGACAGGGAGCCCACGAGCAGTACTTC,CASSVDPGQGAHEQYF
TRBV14,-,-,TRBJ1-1,TGTGCCAGCAGCCAGGGCCGTCTGAGCGCTTTCTTT,CASSQGRLSAFF
TRBV5-1,TRBD1,once,TRBJ2-5,TGCGCCAGCAGCTTCCAAGGACAGGGAGAGACCCAGTACTTC,CASSFQGQGETQYF
TRBV27,TRBD1,few,TRBJ1-2,TGTGCCAGCAGTGGCCGGGACAGGAGAGGGGCGGACTATGGCTACACCTTC,CASSGRDRRGADYGYTF
TRBV7-7,-,few,TRBJ1-5,TGTGCTAGCAGCTTAGTTGCCGGTCAGCCCCAGCATTTT,CASSLVAGQPQHF
TRBV5-4,TRBD2,-,TRBJ2-3,TGTGCCAGCAGCCATTTGACTAGCGGGGGTGCCGATACGCAGTATTTT,CASSHLTSGGADTQYF
TRBV4-3,TRBD1,once,TRBJ2-7,TGCGCCAGCAGCCAAGACAGGACAGGGCGGTACGAGCAGTACTTC,CASSQDRTGRYEQYF
TRBV5-1,TRBD1,-,TRBJ2-7,TGCGCCAGCAGCTTGGGGCGGACAGGGGACTCCTACGAGCAGTACTTC,CASSLGRTGDSYEQYF
TRBV18,-,-,TRBJ2-6,TGTGCCAGTTACTCTGGGGCCAACGTCCTGACTTTC,CASYSGANVLTF
TRBV28,TRBD1,-,TRBJ1-6,TGTGCCAGCAGTGGGGGACAGGGGATTGATTCACCCCTCCACTTT,CASSGGQGIDSPLHF
TRBV6-5,TRBD1,-,TRBJ2-7,TGTGCCAGCAGTGACGACAGGGGACCCTACGAGCAGTACTTC,CASSDDRGPYEQYF
TRBV11-2,-,-,TRBJ2-4,TGTGCCAGCAGCTTAGACAGGATACTAGCCAAAAACATTCAGTACTTC,CASSLDRILAKNIQYF
TRBV10-1,-,-,TRBJ2-2,TGCGCCAGCAGTGAGTCGATATTCGGGGATTTAGACACCGGGGAGCTGTTTTTT,CASSESIFGDLDTGELFF
TRBV2,TRBD2,-,TRBJ2-7,TGTGCCAGCAGTCCGTTAACTAGCGGGAGTTCCTACGAGCAGTACTTC,CASSPLTSGSSYEQYF
TRBV6-4,TRBD2,-,TRBJ2-1,TGTGCCAGCAGTCGAGCGGGGTCCTCTATTAATGAGCAGTTCTTC,CASSRAGSSINEQFF
TRBV7-7,-,-,TRBJ1-1,TGTGCTAGCAGCGCCCGACAGGACACTGAAGCTTTCTTT,CASSARQDTEAFF
TRBV18,TRBD1,once,TRBJ2-3,TGTGCCAGCTCACCCATTTCCGGGACAGGGGCTCCCACAGATACGCAGTATTTT,CASSPISGTGAPTDTQYF
TRBV30,-,-,TRBJ1-2,TGTGCCTGGAGTTTCAGGGGTAACTATGGCTACACCTTC,CAWSFRGNYGYTF
TRBV2,-,few,TRBJ2-7,TGTGCCATCGACGACAGATACGAGCAGTACTTC,CAIDDRYEQYF
TRBV19,-,-,TRBJ2-7,TGTGCCAGTATCGGAGGGAACTCCTACGAGCAGTACTTC,CASIGGNSYEQYF
TRBV6-6,TRBD1,-,TRBJ1-3,TGTGCCAGCAGTTATCCGGGACAGGCTTATGGAAACACCATATATTTT,CASSYPGQAYGNTIYF
TRBV6-5,TRBD2,-,TRBJ2-7,TGTGCCAGCAGTCCCGTAGCGGGTTCCTCCTACGAGCAGTACTTC,CASSPVAGSSYEQYF
TRBV6-5,TRBD1,-,TRBJ2-7,TGTGCCAGCAAAGCCCCCAGGACAGGGAGCTACGAGCAGTACTTC,CASKAPRTGSYEQYF
TRBV2,TRBD2,few,TRBJ2-7,TGTGCCAGCTCACTTGGACTAGCGGGTGTGGAGGAGCAGTACTTC,CASSLGLAGVEEQYF
TRBV4-3,TRBD1,-,TRBJ1-6,TGCGCCAGCAGCCAAGCGGGACAGGGTTGGAATTCACCCCTCCACTTT,CASSQAGQGWNSPLHF
TRBV27,TRBD1,-,TRBJ1-1,TGTGCCAGCAGTTTCCACAGGGGGACTGAAGCTTTCTTT,CASSFHRGTEAFF
TRBV5-6,TRBD1,-,TRBJ1-2,TGTGCCAGCAGCCCGAGCACAGGGGTTTGGTACTATGGCTACACCTTC,CASSPSTGVWYYGYTF
TRBV11-2,-,-,TRBJ1-3,TGTGCCAGCAGCCGAAACAGGGGAAACACCATATATTTT,CASSRNRGNTIYF
TRBV4-1,-,-,TRBJ1-5,TGCGCCAGCAGCCAAGAATCGCCCAGGGGTTCTCAGCCCCAGCATTTT,CASSQESPRGSQPQHF
TRBV18,TRBD1,-,TRBJ1-2,TGTGCCAGCTCACCCCTCATGGACAGGCGCTATGGCTACACCTTC,CASSPLMDRRYGYTF
TRBV5-1,-,-,TRBJ2-2,TGCGCCAGCAGCTTGGGTTTGCGAACGAACACCGGGGAGCTGTTTTTT,CASSLGLRTNTGELFF
TRBV5-6,TRBD1,-,TRBJ2-5,TGTGCCAGCAGCGGGGGACAGGGGGCAACTGAGACCCAGTACTTC,CASSGGQGATETQYF
TRBV29-1,-,-,TRBJ1-5,TGTAGCGTTGCCAGGGATAATCAGCCCCAGCATTTT,CSVARDNQPQHF
TRBV5-6,TRBD1,-,TRBJ1-2,TGTGCCAGCAGCTTCAGGACAGGGCTAGCCTACACCTTC,CASSFRTGLAYTF
TRBV16,-,-,TRBJ2-7,TGTGCCAGCAGTCCGGGGTCCTACGAGCAGTACTTC,CASSPGSYEQYF
TRBV6-5,-,-,TRBJ2-1,TGTGCCAGCAGTCTCGACAGGTACAATGAGCAGTTCTTC,CASSLDRYNEQFF
TRBV5-5,-,-,TRBJ1-2,TGTGCCAGCAGCTCCCCGGGGGTTTCTAACTATGGCTACACCTTC,CASSSPGVSNYGYTF
TRBV18,TRBD1,-,TRBJ1-5,TGTGCCAGCTCACAGGGGGCAGGGAGCAATCAGCCCCAGCATTTT,CASSQGAGSNQPQHF
TRBV7-9,-,few,TRBJ1-2,TGTGCCAGCAGCTTAGACGGGAAGTCTGGGGACTATGGCTACACCTTC,CASSLDGKSGDYGYTF
TRBV19,TRBD1,-,TRBJ2-5,TGTGCCAGTAGTCCAAGGGGGCTGGAGACCCAGTACTTC,CASSPRGLETQYF
TRBV13,TRBD2,-,TRBJ2-3,TGTGCCAGGGGTAGCGGGATCCGAAATACGCAGTATTTT,CARGSGIRNTQYF
TRBV6-5,-,-,TRBJ2-7,TGTGCCAGCACCCTTAGTCGGGGGTACGAGCAGTACTTC,CASTLSRGYEQYF
TRBV5-1,-,-,TRBJ2-3,TGCGCCAGCAGCTTGGGGGACTGGCACAAAGGGCAGTATTTT,CASSLGDWHKGQYF
TRBV6-6,-,few,TRBJ1-1,TGTGCCAGCAGTTACACAGAAAACACTGAAGCTTTCTTT,CASSYTENTEAFF
TRBV6-5,-,-,TRBJ2-5,TGTGCCAGCAGTTACGATTGGGCAAACCAAGAGACCCAGTACTTC,CASSYDWANQETQYF
TRBV7-2,-,-,TRBJ2-7,TGTGCCAGCAGCTTACAGGGGATTGCAACCTACGAGCAGTACTTC,CASSLQGIATYEQYF